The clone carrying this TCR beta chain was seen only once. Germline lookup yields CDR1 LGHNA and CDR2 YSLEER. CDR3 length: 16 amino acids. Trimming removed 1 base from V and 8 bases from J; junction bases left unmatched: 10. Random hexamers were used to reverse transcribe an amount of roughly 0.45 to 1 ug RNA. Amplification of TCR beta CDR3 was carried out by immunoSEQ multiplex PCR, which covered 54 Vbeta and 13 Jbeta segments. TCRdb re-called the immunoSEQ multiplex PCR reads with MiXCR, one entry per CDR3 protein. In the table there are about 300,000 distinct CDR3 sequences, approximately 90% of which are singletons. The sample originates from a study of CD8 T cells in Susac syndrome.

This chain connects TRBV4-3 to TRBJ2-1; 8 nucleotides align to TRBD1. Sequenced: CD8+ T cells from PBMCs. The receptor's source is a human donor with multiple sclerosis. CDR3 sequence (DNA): TGCGCCAGCAGCCAAGCAGGGGGCCCTGGTTTGGATGAGCAGTTCTTC. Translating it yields CASSQAGGPGLDEQFF.